This TCR beta chain came from a study of T-cell memory formation after mild COVID-19 (dated by TCRdb to about 2021). For context, the study as a whole: Most TCR sequence clusters were specific to one of the two donors. In a couple of donors, T-cell clones that expanded and contracted after mild COVID-19 were followed by sequencing TCRalpha and TCRbeta repertoires longitudinally. Two young, previously healthy adult volunteers made up the cohort, one male and one female. Summary of the overall study and its limitations: SARS-CoV-2 specificity was not confirmed for the second-wave clones peaking on day 37. Contracting CD4+ clones were located mainly in the CM and EM memory subsets, whereas CD8+ clones were found to be enriched in EMRA. Some responding clones were detected in pre-infection memory, suggesting pre-existing cross-reactive memory T cells joined the SARS-CoV-2 response. Clones contracting from day 15 to 85 had balanced CD4/CD8 phenotypes, while a second wave expanding from day 15 to 37 was biased towards CD4+. The study covered only a couple of mild cases, and larger cohorts including severe cases with pre-infection samples were considered necessary.

At the junction V is shortened by 6 bases and J by 7 bases, with 15 bases in between. The CDR3 runs 13 amino acids, cysteine and phenylalanine included. This entry keeps only the CDR3 DNA: 39 bases, framed from base 1. CDR1 and CDR2 were assigned from the germline V gene as MNHEY and SVGAGI. This clonotype was picked up a small number of times. The specificity of this receptor is unknown. No quality values exist for individual bases; no much larger clone is one base distant. PBMCs were isolated by Ficoll-Paque density gradient centrifugation. The sample was run on an Illumina NovaSeq 6000. TCRalpha and TCRbeta cDNA libraries were constructed by 5'RACE with constant-segment primers, with sample barcodes and unique molecular identifiers being introduced. Trizol reagent was used to extract RNA from every sample. The libraries were amplified in two PCR steps, and the second step added a second sample barcode and Illumina TruSeq adapters. The libraries were sequenced on an Illumina NovaSeq using 2 x 150 bp paired-end reads. The original methods were these. Reads were demultiplexed and collapsed into UMI-guided consensus sequences with migec v1.2.7. Using mixcr v2.1.11, the UMI consensuses were aligned to TRA and TRB V and J templates and assembled into clonotypes. Clonotypes were classified as expanded or contracted when called significant by both edgeR and NoisET, with noise models trained on biological replicates. For edgeR calls, the cutoffs were a false discovery rate-adjusted p below 0.01 and a log2 fold-change threshold of 1. As an exploratory analysis of dynamics, PCA with hierarchical clustering was applied to max-normalized trajectories of the 1000 most abundant clonotypes. Each responding clone was given a CD4 or CD8 phenotype based on the CD4+ and CD8+ repertoires, which had been sequenced separately. TCRdb took the public reads, trimmed them with fastp at Q25, ran MiXCR for clone calling and kept in-frame beta chains. Each entry merges the rows of one CDR3 protein and shows their most common DNA and genes. For this entry, the V and J calls and clone size follow TCRdb and not the study's own pipeline. This sample has around 300,000 distinct CDR3 sequences in its table, and roughly 13% of those were observed once. The ten largest make up about 22% of the sample.

Sequenced: PBMCs or a T cell subset sorted from them (not recorded which). The rearrangement joined TRBV6-5 to TRBJ2-5, with no D gene named confidently. This clonotype originated in a young man who had mild COVID-19 (a few samples of this study predate the infection). The sample titles of this study are shuffled in the database, so cell type and time point are left out; the donor was told from shared clones. The CDR3 here reads CASSDLVGATQYF. The DNA reads TGTGCCAGCAGCGACTTAGTGGGTGCGACCCAGTACTTC.